The rows below give T cell receptor beta chains drawn from one sample of a study of T cells after posttransplantation cyclophosphamide. Sequenced by immunoSEQ multiplex PCR; TCRdb stores in-frame clones only, minus some. Recorded here are around 5,000 clones, none singletons. The specimen was PBMCs, collected after allogeneic stem cell transplant with posttransplant cyclophosphamide. These receptors all come from a male patient between 55 and 70 years old who received an allogeneic stem cell transplant from a related donor, was CMV-positive, and had no GVHD. Some of the T cells might come from the graft donor. CDR3s include the opening cysteine and the closing phenylalanine or tryptophan. Each record gives: D gene, CDR3 length, clone size, J gene, V gene, CDR3 DNA, CDR3 protein. D genes are given only for firm matches. Clone size appears in some rows only: once, few, many, or a class for an expanded clone.

D: -
length: 15
size: medium-sized
J: TRBJ2-4
V: TRBV11-3
DNA: TGTGCCAGCAGCGATACTCGTCTAGCCAAAAACATTCAGTACTTC
CDR3: CASSDTRLAKNIQYF

D: -
length: 16
size: medium-sized
J: TRBJ1-3
V: TRBV6-5
DNA: TGTGCCAGCAGTTACTCCCCGGGGGTCTCTGGAAACACCATATATTTT
CDR3: CASSYSPGVSGNTIYF

D: TRBD1
length: 14
size: many
J: TRBJ1-1
V: TRBV7-6
DNA: TGTGCCAGCAGCGCCTACAGGGGGAACACTGAAGCTTTCTTT
CDR3: CASSAYRGNTEAFF

D: TRBD1
length: 13
size: many
J: TRBJ2-7
V: TRBV6-1
DNA: TGTGCCAGCTTCGACAGGGGGCCATACGAGCAGTACTTC
CDR3: CASFDRGPYEQYF

D: -
length: 13
size: -
J: TRBJ2-7
V: TRBV18
DNA: TGTGCCAGCTCAGTATCAGGGCAGTACGAGCAGTACTTC
CDR3: CASSVSGQYEQYF

D: -
length: 14
size: many
J: TRBJ1-1
V: TRBV28
DNA: TGTGCCAGCAACACCCTGGGGCTGAACACTGAAGCTTTCTTT
CDR3: CASNTLGLNTEAFF

D: -
length: 15
size: -
J: TRBJ1-4
V: TRBV28
DNA: TGTGCCAGCAGTTTAGGGTGGAGGGATAGTGAAAAACTGTTTTTT
CDR3: CASSLGWRDSEKLFF

D: -
length: 15
size: many
J: TRBJ2-5
V: TRBV5-1
DNA: TGCGCCAGCAGCTTGTATCGTCCGGTCGAAGAGACCCAGTACTTC
CDR3: CASSLYRPVEETQYF

D: -
length: 14
size: many
J: TRBJ1-1
V: TRBV5-4
DNA: TGTGCCAGCAGCTTGGCACAGCCGAACGCTGAAGCTTTCTTT
CDR3: CASSLAQPNAEAFF

D: -
length: 15
size: many
J: TRBJ1-2
V: TRBV7-2
DNA: TGTGCCAGCAGCTTAGAGGCAGGGGTAAACTATGGCTACACCTTC
CDR3: CASSLEAGVNYGYTF

D: TRBD1
length: 13
size: many
J: TRBJ1-2
V: TRBV18
DNA: TGTGCCAGCTCCCCCGACAGGGGGCATGGCTACACCTTC
CDR3: CASSPDRGHGYTF

D: -
length: 19
size: -
J: TRBJ2-6
V: TRBV5-1
DNA: TGCGCCAGCAGCCCCCCTATAAGGACTACCCTCCCTGGGGCCAACGTCCTGACTTTC
CDR3: CASSPPIRTTLPGANVLTF

D: -
length: 13
size: many
J: TRBJ2-5
V: TRBV19
DNA: TGTGCCAGTAGTCCTCTGGCAGGGGAGACCCAGTACTTC
CDR3: CASSPLAGETQYF

D: TRBD1
length: 12
size: many
J: TRBJ1-1
V: TRBV2
DNA: TGTGCCAGCAGTCGGGACAGCGCTGAAGCTTTCTTT
CDR3: CASSRDSAEAFF

D: -
length: 14
size: -
J: TRBJ1-5
V: TRBV28
DNA: TGTGCCAGCAGTTTAGGTTCGACTAATCAGCCCCAGCATTTT
CDR3: CASSLGSTNQPQHF

D: -
length: 15
size: many
J: TRBJ1-3
V: TRBV7-2
DNA: TGTGCCAGCAGCTCCGCCGGGACCCGGGGGAAAGCCATATATTTT
CDR3: CASSSAGTRGKAIYF

D: TRBD1
length: 13
size: few
J: TRBJ2-7
V: TRBV6-1
DNA: TGTGCCAGCAGTGAAATAGGGGGACAGGGCAGGTCCTTC
CDR3: CASSEIGGQGRSF

D: -
length: 16
size: few
J: TRBJ2-5
V: TRBV4-3
DNA: TGCGCCAGCAGCCAAGATTTGACAGGGACTGGGGAGACCCAGTACTTC
CDR3: CASSQDLTGTGETQYF

D: -
length: 16
size: many
J: TRBJ1-4
V: TRBV6-1
DNA: TGTGCCAGCAGTGAAGTGATCCGGGGTGGTAATGAAAAACTGTTTTTT
CDR3: CASSEVIRGGNEKLFF

D: -
length: 18
size: many
J: TRBJ2-6
V: TRBV7-2
DNA: TGTGCCAGCAGCTTAGATACGGGGGTCTGGGCAGGGGCCAACGTCCTGACTTTC
CDR3: CASSLDTGVWAGANVLTF

D: TRBD1
length: 15
size: many
J: TRBJ1-1
V: TRBV6-1
DNA: TGTGCCAGCAGACAAGGGCAGGGGGCTGGGACTGAAGCTTTCTTT
CDR3: CASRQGQGAGTEAFF

D: -
length: 16
size: -
J: TRBJ2-5
V: TRBV7-2
DNA: TGTGCCAGCAGCCTCATACCCCTAGTTATAGGAGAGACCCAGTACTTC
CDR3: CASSLIPLVIGETQYF

D: TRBD1
length: 17
size: few
J: TRBJ1-2
V: TRBV28
DNA: TGTGCCAGCAGTATATCCCAGGGGGCGTCTTCTAACTATGGCTACACCTTC
CDR3: CASSISQGASSNYGYTF

D: -
length: 15
size: many
J: TRBJ2-2
V: TRBV7-8
DNA: TGTGCCAGCAGCTTAACCTACCCCAACACCGGGGAGCTGTTTTTT
CDR3: CASSLTYPNTGELFF

D: TRBD2
length: 17
size: -
J: TRBJ2-7
V: TRBV30
DNA: TGTGCCTGGAGGGTACAGGGAGGACTAGCGGGCCCATACGAGCAGTACTTC
CDR3: CAWRVQGGLAGPYEQYF

D: -
length: 12
size: many
J: TRBJ1-1
V: TRBV18
DNA: TGTGCCACCAACGACAGGAACACTGAAGCTTTCTTT
CDR3: CATNDRNTEAFF

D: -
length: 14
size: many
J: TRBJ1-2
V: TRBV7-8
DNA: TGTGCCAGCAGCTCCCGGGACACCTCCTATGGCTACACCTTC
CDR3: CASSSRDTSYGYTF

D: TRBD1
length: 15
size: medium-sized
J: TRBJ1-2
V: TRBV7-2
DNA: TGTGCCAGCAGCTTCCAGACAGGGGGCGGCTATGGCTACACCTTC
CDR3: CASSFQTGGGYGYTF

D: -
length: 14
size: many
J: TRBJ1-1
V: TRBV11-2
DNA: TGTGCCAGCAGCTTAGTCCGGGGGGGAACTGAAGCTTTCTTT
CDR3: CASSLVRGGTEAFF

D: TRBD1
length: 17
size: many
J: TRBJ1-3
V: TRBV30
DNA: TGTGCCTGGAGTGTACCGGGACAGGGGAGATCTGGAAACACCATATATTTT
CDR3: CAWSVPGQGRSGNTIYF

D: -
length: 11
size: -
J: TRBJ2-1
V: TRBV25-1
DNA: TGTGCCAGCTGGCGGGGGCTTGAGCAGTTCTTC
CDR3: CASWRGLEQFF

D: -
length: 13
size: many
J: TRBJ1-1
V: TRBV6-5
DNA: TGTGCCAGCAGTTTGTACGGGAACACTGAAGCTTTCTTT
CDR3: CASSLYGNTEAFF

D: TRBD1
length: 16
size: few
J: TRBJ1-5
V: TRBV9
DNA: TGCGCCAGCAGCGAGGATACCGGGACAGAGAATCAGCCCCAGCATTTT
CDR3: CASSEDTGTENQPQHF

D: -
length: 13
size: -
J: TRBJ2-7
V: TRBV7-2
DNA: TGTGCCAGCAGCTTTACTATCCGGTACGAGCAGTACTTC
CDR3: CASSFTIRYEQYF

D: TRBD1
length: 15
size: few
J: TRBJ2-2
V: TRBV7-9
DNA: TGTGCCAGCAGCTGGACAGGGCCGAACACCGGGGAGCTGTTTTTT
CDR3: CASSWTGPNTGELFF

D: -
length: 13
size: many
J: TRBJ1-3
V: TRBV29-1
DNA: TGCAGCGTTGGGACAACATCTGGAAACACCATATATTTT
CDR3: CSVGTTSGNTIYF

D: TRBD1
length: 16
size: many
J: TRBJ1-1
V: TRBV19
DNA: TGTGCCAGTAGTATACTACCGGGACAGGGGGACACTGAAGCTTTCTTT
CDR3: CASSILPGQGDTEAFF

D: -
length: 15
size: many
J: TRBJ1-1
V: TRBV5-3
DNA: TGTGCCAGAAGCCCTCCGAAGGGGCCGAACACTGAAGCTTTCTTT
CDR3: CARSPPKGPNTEAFF

D: -
length: 12
size: few
J: TRBJ1-1
V: TRBV7-9
DNA: TGTGCCAGCAGGCGACAGGATATTGAAGCTTTCTTT
CDR3: CASRRQDIEAFF

D: -
length: 16
size: many
J: TRBJ2-6
V: TRBV5-1
DNA: TGCGCCAGCAGCCTACCGGACACCGCTGGGGCCAACGTCCTGACTTTC
CDR3: CASSLPDTAGANVLTF

D: TRBD2
length: 20
size: many
J: TRBJ2-1
V: TRBV4-3
DNA: TGCGCCAGCAGCCAAGTTGGGCGGGGACTAGCGGGGGGGCCTTACAATGAGCAGTTCTTC
CDR3: CASSQVGRGLAGGPYNEQFF

D: -
length: 15
size: many
J: TRBJ2-5
V: TRBV11-2
DNA: TGTGCCAGCAGCTTAGATCCTCGACTACAAGAGACCCAGTACTTC
CDR3: CASSLDPRLQETQYF

D: -
length: 15
size: -
J: TRBJ1-1
V: TRBV18
DNA: TGTGCCAGCTCACCAATGGCGGGGGCAAACACTGAAGCTTTCTTT
CDR3: CASSPMAGANTEAFF

D: TRBD1
length: 14
size: many
J: TRBJ1-2
V: TRBV30
DNA: TGTGCCTGGAAGGGGACAGGGGGCGTGTATGGCTACACCTTC
CDR3: CAWKGTGGVYGYTF

D: -
length: 13
size: many
J: TRBJ1-1
V: TRBV25-1
DNA: TGTGCCAGCAGCGAAGCTGGGCAGTCTGAAGCTTTCTTT
CDR3: CASSEAGQSEAFF

D: TRBD1
length: 16
size: many
J: TRBJ1-2
V: TRBV28
DNA: TGTGCCAGCAGTCTTCTCCCGGGACAGGGGGCCTATGGCTACACCTTC
CDR3: CASSLLPGQGAYGYTF

D: -
length: 14
size: few
J: TRBJ2-7
V: TRBV6-5
DNA: TGTGCCAGCAGTTACTCCGGGGGGCCGGACGAGCAGTACTTC
CDR3: CASSYSGGPDEQYF

D: TRBD1
length: 15
size: many
J: TRBJ1-5
V: TRBV18
DNA: TGTGCCAGCTCACCGATGACAGGGAGCAATCAGCCCCAGCATTTT
CDR3: CASSPMTGSNQPQHF

D: -
length: 15
size: many
J: TRBJ2-3
V: TRBV7-8
DNA: TGTGCCAGCAGCCCTTCGTGGGGAGGCACAGATACGCAGTATTTT
CDR3: CASSPSWGGTDTQYF

D: -
length: 13
size: few
J: TRBJ1-2
V: TRBV28
DNA: TGTGCCAGCAGTGAGACAGGCTACTATGGCTACACCTTC
CDR3: CASSETGYYGYTF

D: -
length: 14
size: -
J: TRBJ1-2
V: TRBV2
DNA: TGTGCCAGCAGGCTTGCGGGGAGGTCGGATGGCTACACCTTC
CDR3: CASRLAGRSDGYTF

D: -
length: 13
size: many
J: TRBJ1-5
V: TRBV10-3
DNA: TGTGCCATCAGTGAGTCGAGAGGTCAGCCCCAGCATTTT
CDR3: CAISESRGQPQHF

D: TRBD1
length: 15
size: many
J: TRBJ1-6
V: TRBV18
DNA: TGTGCCAGCTCACCGCCGGGACAGGGAAATTCACCCCTCCACTTT
CDR3: CASSPPGQGNSPLHF

D: TRBD2
length: 16
size: -
J: TRBJ2-3
V: TRBV7-3
DNA: TGTGCCAGCAGCAAGACTAGCGGGCCACCCACAGATACGCAGTATTTT
CDR3: CASSKTSGPPTDTQYF